This T cell receptor (beta chain) was captured by sequencing in a study of T-cell memory formation after mild COVID-19. Study summary: There were largely donor-specific TCR clusters. Study results and limitations: Later expanders leaned CD4+, whereas day 15 to 85 contracting clones were balanced CD4/CD8. For contracting clones, CD4+ ones sat mainly in CM and EM, CD8+ in EMRA.

Using its own MiXCR run on the 5' RACE reads, TCRdb lists one record per CDR3 protein. This sample has roughly 600,000 distinct CDR3 sequences, with approximately 18% found just once. In the case of this clonotype: Its cognate antigen is unknown.

Germline loops: CDR1 MGHRA, CDR2 YSYEKL. V gave up 0 bases and J gave up 1 base; unmatched junction bases: 8. This CDR3 region has 17 residues. The genes are TRBV4-1 and TRBJ2-5; 7 bases map to TRBD1. Input material: PBMCs or a T cell subset sorted from them (not recorded which). The clonotype comes from an adult woman who had mild COVID-19 (a few samples of this study predate the infection). Cell type and time point are not known. The CDR3 DNA sequence: TGCGCCAGCAGCCAAGAGAGGGGGCCGGGACCCCAAGAGACCCAGTACTTC. Its translation: CASSQERGPGPQETQYF.